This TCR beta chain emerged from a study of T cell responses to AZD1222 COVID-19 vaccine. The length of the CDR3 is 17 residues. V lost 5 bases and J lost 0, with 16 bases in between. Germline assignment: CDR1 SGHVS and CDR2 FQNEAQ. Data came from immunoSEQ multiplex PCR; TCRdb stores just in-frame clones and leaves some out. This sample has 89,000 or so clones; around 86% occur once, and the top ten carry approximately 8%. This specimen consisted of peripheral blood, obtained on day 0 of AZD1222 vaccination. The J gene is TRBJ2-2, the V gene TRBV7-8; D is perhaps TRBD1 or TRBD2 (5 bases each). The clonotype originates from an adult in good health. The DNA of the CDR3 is TGTGCCAGCAGCGCTGGTGGGGGTACTTCGAACACCGGGGAGCTGTTTTTT. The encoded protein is CASSAGGGTSNTGELFF. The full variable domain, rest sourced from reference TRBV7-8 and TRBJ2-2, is GAGVSQSPRYKVAKRGQDVALRCDPISGHVSLFWYQQALGQGPEFLTYFQNEAQLDKSGLPSDRFFAERPEGSVSTLKIQRTQQEDSAVYLCASSAGGGTSNTGELFFGEGSRLTVL.